This T cell receptor beta chain was captured by sequencing in a study of cytomegalovirus exposure and HLA in healthy donors (dated by TCRdb to 2017 to 2019). Regarding the complete study: According to an earlier analysis of around 600 of the donors, some 180 million T cells yielded roughly 110 million unique TCR beta sequences and approximately 300 Gb of sequence data. Roughly 300 gigabases of sequencing data and 80 million or so unique TCR sequences were included in an early release covering roughly 600 HLA-typed donors. The genetic ancestry cluster associated with self-reported Caucasian donors included about 84% of the 300 to 450 genotyped donors. The study aimed to test whether cataloging public T cell receptors could reveal signatures of past pathogen exposure. The study used immunosequencing to profile the T cell repertoires of more than 650 subjects and linked those repertoires to cytomegalovirus serostatus. In addition to the first cohort of 666 subjects, a separate validation cohort of 120 different subjects was used. To predict cytomegalovirus infection status, the study combined high-throughput TCR immunosequencing, statistical association of individual TCRs with disease status, and machine learning. A later analysis re-examined previously published TCR beta repertoires from more than 600 donors and added high-resolution HLA genotyping to investigate patterns of TCR occurrence. Rather than drawing on any new phenotypic data, the later analysis identified candidate immune exposures from TCR beta sequences and the way those sequences occurred across donors. An earlier analysis of about 620 of the donors applied high-throughput TCR beta sequencing to assess whether each TCR beta V gene segment acted as functional or pseudogenic. Donor age, sex, ethnicity and CMV serostatus were compiled alongside the repertoire data. A later genetic analysis used genome-wide SNP genotypes for about 65% of the roughly 700 donors, treating that subset as a discovery cohort. Every discovery cohort repertoire had been produced on one sequencing platform. Class I and class II HLA loci were covered by the typing at four-digit resolution. Typing coverage differed by locus: A, B, C, DRB1 and DQB1 were typed in roughly 620-630 donors, DQA1 in about 510, DPA1 in over 600, and DPB1 in 472. Because of strong linkage in the cohort, a handful of DR-DQ haplotypes were treated as single units for association and clustering. Among about 400 genotyped donors of the cohort, an average of roughly 230,000 unique TCR beta nucleotide sequences was sequenced per donor, of which about 20% were non-productive.

The library was generated by the immunoSEQ multiplex PCR assay. A mixture of 60 forward primers for TCR Vbeta segments and 13 reverse primers for TCR Jbeta segments was used in the multiplex PCR. Amplification of the CDR3 region of rearranged TCR beta genes was performed with a multiplex PCR assay on genomic DNA. Amplified TCR beta libraries were sequenced as 87-base-pair reads on the Illumina HiSeq System. The published analysis was carried out like this. A later analysis tallied roughly 78 million unique TCR beta chains across the 600 to 700 repertoires, and about 10 million of those chains were shared by two or more donors. To remove PCR and sequencing errors, raw reads were error-corrected and collapsed into unique sequences using a nearest-neighbor algorithm that merged closely related sequences. To assign V, D and J gene segments, CDR3 sequences were aligned to IMGT reference sequences. For a sequence to be retained, at least a six-nucleotide match to both a V gene segment and a J gene segment was required. A rearrangement counted as productive if the CDR3 had no stop codons and remained in frame with V and J, and every other rearrangement counted as non-productive. CDR3 was defined according to IMGT convention as the region running from the second conserved V-encoded cysteine to the conserved J-encoded phenylalanine. The earlier analysis of some 580 of the donors excluded any sequence lacking an unambiguous match to a single V gene segment. An earlier analysis of 587 of the donors classified V segments as functional when productive rearrangements were above 56.7% and as segregating when the standard deviation between donors was above 5%. A statistical classification framework was developed to diagnose cytomegalovirus status using the catalog of TCR beta chain sequences. V and J gene assignment, in a later analysis, came from comparing TCR nucleotide sequences with IMGT/GENE-DB human TR gene sequences. In a later analysis, CDR3 sequences and most-parsimonious VDJ recombination scenarios were assigned using the TCRdist pipeline. A later analysis defined each TCR beta chain by its CDR3 amino acid sequence plus V-gene family, and excluded reads lacking a unique V-gene family. To address suspected cross-contamination and a sequencing artifact, a later analysis removed under 600 highly shared, low-generation-probability nucleotide sequences. In a later analysis, a clonal expansion index for each public chain was calculated from normalized within-repertoire ranks of inferred template counts. In a later analysis, generation probabilities were computed with a VDJ recombination model fitted to out-of-frame rearrangements, and the resulting probabilities were checked against IGoR. In a later analysis, hypergeometric tests were used to score TCR-TCR, TCR-HLA and TCR-CMV co-occurrence, with a repertoire-size bias correction applied to TCR pairs. In a later analysis, false discovery rates were estimated by permuting HLA or CMV assignments 20 times. In a later analysis, co-occurring TCRs were grouped using DBSCAN, with TCRdist sequence similarity added in when clustering inside HLA-allele-positive subsets. Repertoires with fewer than 30,000 or more than 120,000 public chains, plus five repertoires with anomalous nucleotide sharing, were excluded from co-occurrence clustering. TCRdb obtained this table from immuneACCESS and retained in-frame rearrangements with V and J assigned. These tables miss some clones; where compared with another copy, unresolved V genes account for less than half of the shortfall, and the remainder is unexplained. The V and J calls and clone size come from that table; D and trimming were worked out from the DNA. This sample's clone table shows approximately 140,000 clones. Jointly, the top ten make up about 2.2% of the sample.

The CDR3, cysteine through phenylalanine, is 14 amino acids long. The CDR3 DNA has 42 bases and is translated from base 1. V trim: 5 bases; J trim: 7 bases; unmatched bases: 7. According to the germline V gene, CDR1 reads SGHAT and CDR2 reads FQNNGV. Details on this clone: Its antigen is unknown.

Overall study outcomes, separate from this receptor: Because counts were too low, seventeen rarely observed V segments, including chromosome 9 orphons, were left out of the earlier analysis of approximately 500 of the donors. The authors suggested that the approach could potentially be extended to other disease states and immunological phenotypes. Immune exposure information for the cohort was limited to CMV serostatus. In a later analysis, several top co-occurrence clusters were reported to appear linked to parvovirus B19, influenza, CMV and Epstein-Barr virus. The cohort was sequenced for TCR beta chains only, and without alpha or paired-chain data the features that could be detected were limited. Presence/absence analyses assumed roughly uniform sequencing depth across donors, an assumption that may not hold. Across donors, most TCR sequences were observed very rarely, whereas some public TCRs were present in many individuals. The study listed 150 to 200 TCR beta chains as associated with cytomegalovirus. A later analysis found that most CMV-associated TCR beta chains appeared HLA-restricted, with HLA associations seemingly driven largely by CMV exposure. In vitro tests confirmed that a few of the cytomegalovirus-associated TCR beta chains recognize cytomegalovirus antigens. Cytomegalovirus status was reported to be diagnosed by the classifier with high specificity and sensitivity in both the original and validation cohorts. A further reported finding was that TCR beta sequences accurately predicted the HLA-A and HLA-B alleles for most subjects in the first cohort. When HLA alleles, especially DR and DQ, strongly co-occurred, TCR associations were difficult to assign to individual alleles. A later analysis found that TCR association rates varied across HLA loci, with DRB1 alleles showing the most associated TCRs and HLA-C alleles the fewest. An association between a missense DCLRE1C variant and V-gene and J-gene trimming of TCR beta chains was found in a later genetic analysis and replicated in an independent cohort. In a later analysis, around 17,000 TCR beta sequences were associated with specific HLA alleles at a false discovery rate of 0.05. In an earlier analysis of about 600 of the donors, most TCR beta V segments appeared in productive rearrangements about 87% or about 30% of the time, broadly matching IMGT annotations. Compared with equally common non-associated chains, HLA-associated TCR beta chains in a later analysis were more clonally expanded and had lower generation probabilities. Correlated functional status among segregating V segments might reflect linkage disequilibrium, but an unknown experimental factor could not be ruled out. Because some donors lacked HLA typing at each locus, the association tests relied only on the typed subset. A cluster of highly shared sequence variants was judged likely to be a technical artifact of the sequencing pipeline. In a later genetic analysis, fewer N-insertions in productive TCRs were reported among donors in an Asian-associated ancestry cluster than the roughly 640-donor mean. The 87-base-pair reads could not distinguish some IMGT-functional V segments, including TRBV6-2 and TRBV6-3, so those segments were excluded.

The cohort was made up of 500 to 800 healthy bone marrow donors. At the time of sampling, all cohort members were nominally healthy, though unrecorded immune exposures were likely present. The donor was CMV seronegative and was included in the group of several hundred seronegative cohort members. A peripheral blood sample was provided by each donor, and peripheral blood mononuclear cells were used for TCR beta sequencing. Genomic DNA was extracted from the blood cell samples with the Qiagen DNeasy Blood Extraction Kit. The sequence came from a woman aged 18-29 years in good health and CMV-seronegative. The chain joins TRBV11-2 to TRBJ2-2; the central 7 bases match TRBD1. The sequencing sample was made of PBMCs. In nucleotide form, the sequence is TGTGCCAGCAGCGCCGACAGGGTGGACGGGGAGCTGTTTTTT. It encodes CASSADRVDGELFF.